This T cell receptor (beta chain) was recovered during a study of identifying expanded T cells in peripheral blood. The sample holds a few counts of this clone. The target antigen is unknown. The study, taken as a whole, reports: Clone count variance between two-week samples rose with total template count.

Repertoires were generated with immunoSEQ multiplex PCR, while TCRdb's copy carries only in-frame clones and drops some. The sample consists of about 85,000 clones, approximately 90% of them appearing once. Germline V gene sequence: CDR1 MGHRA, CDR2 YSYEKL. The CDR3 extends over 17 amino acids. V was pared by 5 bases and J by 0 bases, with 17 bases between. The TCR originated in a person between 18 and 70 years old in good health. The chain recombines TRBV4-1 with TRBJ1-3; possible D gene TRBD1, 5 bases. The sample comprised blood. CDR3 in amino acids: CASSRTLAGPSGNTIYF. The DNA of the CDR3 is TGCGCCAGCAGCAGAACACTAGCAGGGCCCTCTGGAAACACCATATATTTT.